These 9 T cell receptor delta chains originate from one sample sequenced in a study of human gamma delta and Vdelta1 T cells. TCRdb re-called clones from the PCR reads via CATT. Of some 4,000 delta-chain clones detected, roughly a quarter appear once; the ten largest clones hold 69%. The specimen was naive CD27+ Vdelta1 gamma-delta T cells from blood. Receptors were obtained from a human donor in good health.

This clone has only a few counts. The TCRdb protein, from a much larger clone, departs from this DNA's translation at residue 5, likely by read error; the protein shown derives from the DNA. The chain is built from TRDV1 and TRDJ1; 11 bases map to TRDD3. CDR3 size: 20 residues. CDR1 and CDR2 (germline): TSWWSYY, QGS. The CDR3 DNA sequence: TGTGCCTTAGGGAGCCTTCCACACTTGAACTGGGGGATAAAGACCGATAAACTCATCTTT. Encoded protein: CALGSLPHLNWGIKTDKLIF.

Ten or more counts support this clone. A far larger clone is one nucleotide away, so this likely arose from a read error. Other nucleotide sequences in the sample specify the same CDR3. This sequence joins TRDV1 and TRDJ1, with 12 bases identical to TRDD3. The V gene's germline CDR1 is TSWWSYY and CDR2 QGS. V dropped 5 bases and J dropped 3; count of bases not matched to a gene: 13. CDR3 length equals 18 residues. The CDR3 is CALGRTSPNWGIPDKLIF. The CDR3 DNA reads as TGTGCTCTTGGGAGAACGAGCCCGAACTGGGGGATACCCGATAAACTCATCTTT.

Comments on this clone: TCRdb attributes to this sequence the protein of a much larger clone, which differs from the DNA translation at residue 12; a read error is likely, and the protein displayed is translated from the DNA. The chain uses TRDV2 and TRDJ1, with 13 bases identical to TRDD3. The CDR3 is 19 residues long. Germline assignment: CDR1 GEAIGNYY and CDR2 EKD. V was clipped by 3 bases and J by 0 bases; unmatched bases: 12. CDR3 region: CACDLELGDTLTDTDKLIF. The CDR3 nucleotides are TGTGCCTGTGACCTAGAACTGGGGGATACGTTGACCGACACCGATAAACTCATCTTT.

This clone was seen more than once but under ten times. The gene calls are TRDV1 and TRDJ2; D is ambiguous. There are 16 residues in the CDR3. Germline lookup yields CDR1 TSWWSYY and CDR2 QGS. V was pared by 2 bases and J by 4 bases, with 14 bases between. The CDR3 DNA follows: TGTGCTCTTGGGGAATTACGCCTCCTCTGGACAGCACAACTCTTCTTT. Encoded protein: CALGELRLLWTAQLFF.

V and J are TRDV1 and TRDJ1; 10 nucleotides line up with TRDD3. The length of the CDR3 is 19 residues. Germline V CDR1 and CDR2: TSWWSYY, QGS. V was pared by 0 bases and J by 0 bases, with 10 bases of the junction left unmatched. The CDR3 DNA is TGTGCTCTTGGGGAACTAAGAACGACTGGGGGATCGTACACCGATAAACTCATCTTT. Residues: CALGELRTTGGSYTDKLIF.

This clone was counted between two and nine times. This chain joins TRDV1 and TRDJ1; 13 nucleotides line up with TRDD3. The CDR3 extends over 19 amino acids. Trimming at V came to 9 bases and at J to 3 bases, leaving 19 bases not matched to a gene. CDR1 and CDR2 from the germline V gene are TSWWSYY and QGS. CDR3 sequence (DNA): TGTGCTCTGGACCTCCCTGCCCTACTGGGGGATACGCGATCCGATAAACTCATCTTT. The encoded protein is CALDLPALLGDTRSDKLIF.

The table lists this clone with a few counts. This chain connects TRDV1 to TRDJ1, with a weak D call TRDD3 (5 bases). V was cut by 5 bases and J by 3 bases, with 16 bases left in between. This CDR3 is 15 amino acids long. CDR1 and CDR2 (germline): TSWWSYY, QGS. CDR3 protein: CALGPSGLYADKLIF. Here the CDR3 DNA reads TGTGCTCTTGGGCCCTCTGGGTTGTACGCCGATAAACTCATCTTT.

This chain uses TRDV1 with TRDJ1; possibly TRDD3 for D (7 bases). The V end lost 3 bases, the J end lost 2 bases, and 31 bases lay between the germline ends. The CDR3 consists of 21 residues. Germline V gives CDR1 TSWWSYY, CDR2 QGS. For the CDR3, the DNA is TGTGCTCTTGGGGACCCTTCCGGCCCTACGTACTGGGGTAAGAAAACCGATAAACTCATCTTT. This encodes CALGDPSGPTYWGKKTDKLIF.

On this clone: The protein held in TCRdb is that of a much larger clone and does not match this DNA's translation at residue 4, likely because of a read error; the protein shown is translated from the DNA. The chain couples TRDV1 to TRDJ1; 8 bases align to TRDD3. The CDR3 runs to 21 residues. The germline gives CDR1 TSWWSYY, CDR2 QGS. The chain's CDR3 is CALEELSPYWGSPSYTDKLIF. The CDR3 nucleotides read TGTGCTCTTGAGGAATTGTCCCCGTACTGGGGGTCCCCCTCGTACACCGATAAACTCATCTTT.